The 13 T cell receptor beta chains below all came from one sample that was sequenced in a study of blood T cell repertoires in COVID-19. Here immunoSEQ multiplex PCR was the method, and the copy in TCRdb shows in-frame clones only, minus some. Of about 190,000 clones in the sample, less than 85% are singletons; the top ten hold under 6.5%. Sequenced input: PBMCs or T cells enriched from blood (not recorded which). The origin of the receptors is a woman aged 60-75 years with acute COVID-19.

The chain has TRBV21-1 and TRBJ2-1; the listed D gene, TRBD2, was not tested against the DNA. TRBV21-1 is a pseudogene segment. The CDR3 has 17 residues. In nucleotides, the CDR3 is TGTGCCAGCACCCTCCGGGAGCGGGAGTGGTCCTACAATGAGCAGTTCTTC. This encodes CASTLREREWSYNEQFF.

This chain connects TRBV29-1 to TRBJ2-2, with 7 nucleotides matching TRBD1. This CDR3 has 13 amino acids. Germline loops: CDR1 SQVTM, CDR2 ANQGSEA. J gave up 7 bases and V 6 bases, and 8 bases lay outside the gene matches. CDR3: CSVSGGYGGELFF. CDR3 coding DNA: TGCAGCGTCTCAGGGGGATATGGCGGGGAGCTGTTTTTT.

The V and J genes are TRBV15 and TRBJ2-3; tentative D call: TRBD2 (5 bases). CDR1 and CDR2 (germline): LNHNV, YYDKDF (reference sequence). Deletions cut 5 bases from V and 3 bases from J, with 12 bases between. This CDR3 has 14 residues. The CDR3 coding sequence is TGTGCCACCAGCGGAGGACGGAGTACAGATACGCAGTATTTT. It specifies CATSGGRSTDTQYF.

This chain uses TRBV4-1 with TRBJ2-3; 12 nucleotides line up with TRBD2. The germline CDR1 and CDR2 sequences are MGHRA and YSYEKL. With V trimmed by 6 bases and J by 6 bases, 7 bases remained unmatched. The length of the CDR3 is 15 residues. The CDR3 coding sequence is TGCGCCAGCAGGTCCGGACTAGCGGGGATGGATACGCAGTATTTT. Its protein product is CASRSGLAGMDTQYF.

The rearrangement uses TRBV14 and TRBJ2-3, with 10 bases identical to TRBD2. The ends lost 3 bases at V and 0 bases at J; junction bases unmatched: 3. CDR1 SGHDN and CDR2 FVKESK come from the germline V gene. The CDR3 totals 16 residues. The CDR3: CASSHSGGGSTDTQYF. DNA of the CDR3: TGTGCCAGCAGCCACAGCGGGGGGGGGAGCACAGATACGCAGTATTTT.

The J gene is TRBJ1-6, the V gene TRBV6-5; TRBD1 matches 9 bases. This CDR3 region has 14 residues. Unmatched junction bases numbered 4, after V lost 7 bases and J lost 6 bases. Germline CDR1 is MNHEY and CDR2 is SVGAGI. This CDR3 is CASNGQGINSPLHF. CDR3 in DNA: TGTGCCAGCAACGGACAGGGGATTAATTCACCCCTCCACTTT.

This clone has just one count. The chain combines TRBV18 with TRBJ1-5, with D perhaps matching TRBD1 (5 bases). V lost 3 bases to trimming and J lost 0 bases, with 6 bases between them. The CDR3 extends over 14 amino acids. Germline V gene sequence: CDR1 KGHSH, CDR2 LQKENI. The CDR3 DNA reads as TGTGCCAGCTCACCGGACAATAGCAATCAGCCCCAGCATTTT. Translated: CASSPDNSNQPQHF.

This clone was counted at least ten times. The chain is built from TRBV2 and TRBJ1-6; D might be TRBD1 (5 bases). The CDR3 covers 14 residues. V lost 10 bases, J lost 10 bases, and 20 bases lay in between. CDR1 is SNHLY, CDR2 FYNNEI, per germline. The CDR3, as DNA: TGTGCCACCCATGCGCGGCTAGGGGTCTCACCCCTCCACTTT. Translation: CATHARLGVSPLHF.

The chain has TRBV10-1 and TRBJ2-1, with 9 bases lining up with TRBD1. With 4 bases clipped from V and 10 bases from J, the junction kept 5 bases outside the gene matches. The CDR3 contains 13 residues. The V gene's germline CDR1 is WNHNN and CDR2 SYGVQD (reference sequence). CDR3 residues: CASSGTGVSEQFF. CDR3 coding DNA: TGCGCCAGCAGTGGGACAGGGGTCAGCGAGCAGTTCTTC.

This chain joins TRBV29-1 and TRBJ1-2; tentative D call: TRBD1 (5 bases). The germline V gene encodes CDR1 SQVTM and CDR2 ANQGSEA. The CDR3 is made up of 12 amino acids. V was clipped by 4 bases and J by 7 bases, with 13 bases between them. The CDR3 reads CSVGQGVVGYTF. Written as DNA, the CDR3 is TGCAGCGTTGGGCAAGGGGTAGTTGGCTACACCTTC.

In this sample, this clone turned up a few times. The chain couples TRBV6-2 or TRBV6-3 to TRBJ2-2; 7 bases map to TRBD1. This CDR3 contains 15 residues. Germline CDR1 and CDR2: MNHEY and SVGEGT. V gave up 6 bases and J gave up 6 bases; unmatched junction bases: 10. The CDR3 region is CASSVHDRVSGELFF. Written as DNA, the CDR3 is TGTGCCAGCAGCGTCCACGACAGGGTTTCCGGGGAGCTGTTTTTT.

A single count supports this clone. The V gene is TRBV5-1, the J gene TRBJ1-1; TRBD1 matches at 10 bases. Losses at the gene ends were 3 bases for V and 5 bases for J; bases not matched to a gene: 7. The germline CDR1 and CDR2 sequences are SGHRS and YFSETQ. The CDR3 contains 15 residues. CDR3: CASSWGDRGPTEAFF. Written as DNA, the CDR3 is TGCGCCAGCAGCTGGGGGGACAGGGGTCCGACTGAAGCTTTCTTT.

The CDR3 here is CATSRVTGYSETQYF. In DNA form, the CDR3 reads TGTGCCACCAGCAGAGTGACAGGGTATTCAGAGACCCAGTACTTC. This chain joins TRBV15 and TRBJ2-5; 7 bases are shared with TRBD1. J was trimmed by 4 bases and V by 1 base; bases with no gene match: 6. The length of the CDR3 is 15 residues. Germline CDR1 LNHNV, CDR2 YYDKDF (reference sequence).